This T cell receptor beta chain emerged from a study of cytotoxic CD8 clonotypes in ibrutinib-treated CLL. In the study overall: For this cohort, patients were some eleven relapsed/refractory and approximately 14 treatment-naive, while fewer than 18 were IGHV unmutated. Samples averaged about 260,000 productive templates and around 91,000 productive rearrangements.

With 7 bases clipped from V and 3 bases from J, the junction kept 6 bases outside the gene matches. The germline CDR1 and CDR2 sequences are LNHDA and SQIVND (reference sequence). The CDR3 consists of 14 residues. This table comes from immunoSEQ multiplex PCR, and its TCRdb copy is limited to in-frame clones, with some not included. The data show about 160,000 clones, with 81% seen just once and about 2% held by the top ten. The receptor's source is a human donor with chronic lymphocytic leukemia. Sequenced here: PBMCs, sampled after 12 months of ibrutinib treatment. The chain employs TRBV19 and TRBJ2-1, with 7 nucleotides matching TRBD2. The CDR3 nucleotides are TGTGCCAGTAATGAGCGGGAAGACTACAATGAGCAGTTCTTC. Protein sequence: CASNEREDYNEQFF.